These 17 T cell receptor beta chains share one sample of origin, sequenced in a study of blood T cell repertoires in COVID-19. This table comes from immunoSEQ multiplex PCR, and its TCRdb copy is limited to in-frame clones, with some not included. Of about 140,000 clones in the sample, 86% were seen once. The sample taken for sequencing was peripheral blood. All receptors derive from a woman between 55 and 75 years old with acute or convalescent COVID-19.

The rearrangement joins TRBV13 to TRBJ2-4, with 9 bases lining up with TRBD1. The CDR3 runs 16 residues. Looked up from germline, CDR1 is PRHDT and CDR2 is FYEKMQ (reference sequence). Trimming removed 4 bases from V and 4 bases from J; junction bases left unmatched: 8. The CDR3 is CASSSPTGGPKNIQYF. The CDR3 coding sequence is TGTGCCAGCAGCTCCCCAACAGGGGGCCCTAAAAACATTCAGTACTTC.

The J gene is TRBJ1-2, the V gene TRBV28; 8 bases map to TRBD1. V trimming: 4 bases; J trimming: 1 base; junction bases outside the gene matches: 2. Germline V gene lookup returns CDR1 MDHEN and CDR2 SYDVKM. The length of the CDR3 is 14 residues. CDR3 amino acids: CASSYGQGNYGYTF. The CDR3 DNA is TGTGCCAGCAGTTACGGACAGGGTAACTATGGCTACACCTTC.

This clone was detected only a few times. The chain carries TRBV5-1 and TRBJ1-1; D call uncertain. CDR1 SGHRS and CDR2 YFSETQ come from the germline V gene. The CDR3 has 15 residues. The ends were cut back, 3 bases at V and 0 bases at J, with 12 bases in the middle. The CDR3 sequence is CASSSGSVMNTEAFF. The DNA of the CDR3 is TGCGCCAGCAGCTCGGGGAGTGTCATGAACACTGAAGCTTTCTTT. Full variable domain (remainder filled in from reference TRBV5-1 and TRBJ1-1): KAGVTQTPRYLIKTRGQQVTLSCSPISGHRSVSWYQQTPGQGLQFLFEYFSETQRNKGNFPGRFSGRQFSNSRSEMNVSTLELGDSALYLCASSSGSVMNTEAFFGQGTRLTVV.

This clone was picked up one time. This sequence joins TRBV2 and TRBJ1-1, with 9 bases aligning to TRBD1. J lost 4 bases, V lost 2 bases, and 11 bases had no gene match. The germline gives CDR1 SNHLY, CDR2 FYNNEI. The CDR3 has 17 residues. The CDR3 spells CASSENGGWGQGTEAFF. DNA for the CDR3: TGTGCCAGCAGTGAAAACGGAGGGTGGGGACAGGGCACTGAAGCTTTCTTT.

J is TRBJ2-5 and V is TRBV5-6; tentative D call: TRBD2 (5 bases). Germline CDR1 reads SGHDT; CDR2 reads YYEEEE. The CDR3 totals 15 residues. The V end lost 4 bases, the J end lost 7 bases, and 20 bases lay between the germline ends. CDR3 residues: CASSLGQAGEGTQYF. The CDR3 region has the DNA TGTGCCAGCAGCCTGGGCCAAGCCGGGGAAGGGACCCAGTACTTC.

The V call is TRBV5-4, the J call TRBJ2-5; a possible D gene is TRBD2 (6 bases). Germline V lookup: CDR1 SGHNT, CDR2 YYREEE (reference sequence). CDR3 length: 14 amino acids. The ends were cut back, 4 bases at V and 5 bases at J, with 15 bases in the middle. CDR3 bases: TGTGCCAGCAGCCCCCGGGGGAGACCCGAGACCCAGTACTTC. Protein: CASSPRGRPETQYF. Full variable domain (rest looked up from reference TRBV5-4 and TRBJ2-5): ETGVTQSPTHLIKTRGQQVTLRCSSQSGHNTVSWYQQALGQGPQFIFQYYREEENGRGNFPPRFSGLQFPNYSSELNVNALELDDSALYLCASSPRGRPETQYFGPGTRLLVL.

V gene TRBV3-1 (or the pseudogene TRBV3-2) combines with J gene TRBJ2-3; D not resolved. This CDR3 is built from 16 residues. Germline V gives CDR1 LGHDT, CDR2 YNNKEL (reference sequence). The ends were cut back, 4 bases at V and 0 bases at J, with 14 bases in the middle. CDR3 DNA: TGTGCCAGCAGCCCTCCCGGTACCGTTAGCACAGATACGCAGTATTTT. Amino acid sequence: CASSPPGTVSTDTQYF.

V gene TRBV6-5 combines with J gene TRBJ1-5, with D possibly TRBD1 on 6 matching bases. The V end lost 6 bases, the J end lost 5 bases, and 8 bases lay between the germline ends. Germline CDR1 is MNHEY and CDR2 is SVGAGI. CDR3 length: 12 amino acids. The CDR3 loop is CASRQGDQPQHF. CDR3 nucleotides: TGTGCCAGCAGACAGGGAGATCAGCCCCAGCATTTT.

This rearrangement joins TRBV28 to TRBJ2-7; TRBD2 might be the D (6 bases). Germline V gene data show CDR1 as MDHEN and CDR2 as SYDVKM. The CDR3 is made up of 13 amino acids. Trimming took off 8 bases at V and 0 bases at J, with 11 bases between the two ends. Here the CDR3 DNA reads TGTGCCAGCGCGGGGATTCTCTCCTACGAGCAGTACTTC. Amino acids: CASAGILSYEQYF.

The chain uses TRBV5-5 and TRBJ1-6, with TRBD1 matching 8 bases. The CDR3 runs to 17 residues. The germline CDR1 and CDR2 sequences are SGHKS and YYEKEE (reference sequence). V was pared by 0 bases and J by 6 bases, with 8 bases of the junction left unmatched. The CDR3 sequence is CASSLGQGQGTNSPLHF. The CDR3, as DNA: TGTGCCAGCAGCTTGGGACAGGGGCAGGGAACTAATTCACCCCTCCACTTT.

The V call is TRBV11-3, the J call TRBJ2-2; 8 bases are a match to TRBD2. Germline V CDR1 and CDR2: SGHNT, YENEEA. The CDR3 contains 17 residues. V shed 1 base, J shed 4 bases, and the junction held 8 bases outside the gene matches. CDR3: CASSLVAGGPVTGELFF. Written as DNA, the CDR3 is TGTGCCAGCAGCTTAGTGGCGGGGGGCCCCGTCACCGGGGAGCTGTTTTTT.

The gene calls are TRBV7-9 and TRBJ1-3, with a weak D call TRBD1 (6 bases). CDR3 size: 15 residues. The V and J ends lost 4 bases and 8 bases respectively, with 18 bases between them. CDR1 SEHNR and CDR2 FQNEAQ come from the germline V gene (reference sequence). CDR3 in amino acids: CASSSPMGHSYTIYF. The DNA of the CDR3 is TGTGCCAGCAGCTCGCCCATGGGACACAGCTACACCATATATTTT.

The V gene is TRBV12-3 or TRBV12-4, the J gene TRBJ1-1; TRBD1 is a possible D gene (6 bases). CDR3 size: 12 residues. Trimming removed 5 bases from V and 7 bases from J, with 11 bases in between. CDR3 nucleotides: TGTGCCAGCAGTCCAAGGACAGTTGAAGCTTTCTTT. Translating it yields CASSPRTVEAFF.

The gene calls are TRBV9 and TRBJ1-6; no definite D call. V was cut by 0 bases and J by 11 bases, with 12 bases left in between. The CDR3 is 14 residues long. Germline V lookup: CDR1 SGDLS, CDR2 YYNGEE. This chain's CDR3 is CASSVGEGETPLHF. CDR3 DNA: TGTGCCAGCAGCGTAGGGGAGGGAGAGACACCCCTCCACTTT.

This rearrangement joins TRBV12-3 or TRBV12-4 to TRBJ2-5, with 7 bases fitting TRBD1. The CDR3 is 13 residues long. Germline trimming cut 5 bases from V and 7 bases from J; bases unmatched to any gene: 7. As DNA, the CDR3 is TGTGCCAGCAGTCTGGACAGGACAGGGACCCAGTACTTC. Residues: CASSLDRTGTQYF.

CDR3 residues: CAWSGVRSDEQYF. For the CDR3, the DNA is TGTGCCTGGTCCGGGGTTAGGTCGGACGAGCAGTACTTC. This chain links TRBV30 with TRBJ2-7, with D maybe TRBD2 (5 bases). Trimming took off 5 bases at V and 5 bases at J, with 16 bases between the two ends. Germline V gives CDR1 GTSNPN, CDR2 SVGIG (reference sequence). The CDR3 has 13 amino acids.

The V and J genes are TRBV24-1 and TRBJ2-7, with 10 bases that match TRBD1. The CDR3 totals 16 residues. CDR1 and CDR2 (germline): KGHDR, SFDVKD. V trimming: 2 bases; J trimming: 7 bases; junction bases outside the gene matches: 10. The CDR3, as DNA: TGTGCCACCAGTGATTCCGACGGGACAGGGGCCGAAGAGCAGTACTTC. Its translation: CATSDSDGTGAEEQYF.